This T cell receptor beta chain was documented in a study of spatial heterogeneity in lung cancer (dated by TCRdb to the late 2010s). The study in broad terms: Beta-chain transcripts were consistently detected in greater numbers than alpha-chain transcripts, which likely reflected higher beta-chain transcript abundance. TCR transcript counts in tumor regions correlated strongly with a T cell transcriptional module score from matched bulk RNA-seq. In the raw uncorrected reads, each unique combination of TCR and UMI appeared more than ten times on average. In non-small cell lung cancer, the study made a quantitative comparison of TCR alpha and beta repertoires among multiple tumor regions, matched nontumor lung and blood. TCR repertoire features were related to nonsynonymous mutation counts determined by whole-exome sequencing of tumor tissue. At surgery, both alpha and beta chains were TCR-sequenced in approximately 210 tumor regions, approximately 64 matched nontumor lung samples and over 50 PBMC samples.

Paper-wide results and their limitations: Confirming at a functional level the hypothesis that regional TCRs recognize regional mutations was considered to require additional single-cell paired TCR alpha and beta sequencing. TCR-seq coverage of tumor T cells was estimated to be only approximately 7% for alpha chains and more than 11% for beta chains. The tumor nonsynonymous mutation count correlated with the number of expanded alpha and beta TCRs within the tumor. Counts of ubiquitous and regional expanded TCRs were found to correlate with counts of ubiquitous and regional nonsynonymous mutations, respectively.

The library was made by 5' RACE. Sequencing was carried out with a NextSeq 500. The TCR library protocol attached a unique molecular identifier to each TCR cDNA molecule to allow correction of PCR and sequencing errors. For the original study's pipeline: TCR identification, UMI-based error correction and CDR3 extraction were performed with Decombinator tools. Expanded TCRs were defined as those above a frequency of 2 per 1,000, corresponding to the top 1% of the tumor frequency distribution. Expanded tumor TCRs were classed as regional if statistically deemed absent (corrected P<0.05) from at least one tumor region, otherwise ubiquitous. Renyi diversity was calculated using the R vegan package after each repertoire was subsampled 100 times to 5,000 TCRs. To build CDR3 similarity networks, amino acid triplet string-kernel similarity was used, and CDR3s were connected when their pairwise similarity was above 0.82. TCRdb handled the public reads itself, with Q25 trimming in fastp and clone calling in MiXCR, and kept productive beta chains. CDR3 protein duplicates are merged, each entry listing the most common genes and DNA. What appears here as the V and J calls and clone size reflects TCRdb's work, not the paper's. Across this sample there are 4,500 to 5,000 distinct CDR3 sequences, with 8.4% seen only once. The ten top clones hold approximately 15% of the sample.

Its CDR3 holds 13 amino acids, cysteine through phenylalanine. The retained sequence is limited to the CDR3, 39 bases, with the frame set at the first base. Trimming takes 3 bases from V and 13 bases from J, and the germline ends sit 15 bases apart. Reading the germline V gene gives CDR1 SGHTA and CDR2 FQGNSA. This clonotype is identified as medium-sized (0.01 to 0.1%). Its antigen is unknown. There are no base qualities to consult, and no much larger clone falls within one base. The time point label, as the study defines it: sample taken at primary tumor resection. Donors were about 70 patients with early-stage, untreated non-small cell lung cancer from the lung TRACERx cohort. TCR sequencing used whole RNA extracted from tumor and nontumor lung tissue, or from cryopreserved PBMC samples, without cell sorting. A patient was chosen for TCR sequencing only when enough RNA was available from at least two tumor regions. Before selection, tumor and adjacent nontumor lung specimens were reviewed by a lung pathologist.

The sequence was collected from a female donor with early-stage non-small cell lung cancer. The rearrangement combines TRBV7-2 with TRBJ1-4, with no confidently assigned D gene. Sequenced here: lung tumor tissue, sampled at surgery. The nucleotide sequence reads TGTGCCAGCAGCTTTCTTCGGGCGTCGACACTGTTTTTT. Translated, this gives CASSFLRASTLFF.